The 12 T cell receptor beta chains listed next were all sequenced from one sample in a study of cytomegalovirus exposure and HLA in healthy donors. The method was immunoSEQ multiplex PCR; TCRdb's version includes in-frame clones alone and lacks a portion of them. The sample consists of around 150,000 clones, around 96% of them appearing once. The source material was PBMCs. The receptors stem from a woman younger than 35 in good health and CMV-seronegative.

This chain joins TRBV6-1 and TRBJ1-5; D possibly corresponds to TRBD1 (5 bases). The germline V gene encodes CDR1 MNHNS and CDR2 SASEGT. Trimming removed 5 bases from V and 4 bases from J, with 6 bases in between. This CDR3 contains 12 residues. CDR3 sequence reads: CASSNRNQPQHF. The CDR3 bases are TGTGCCAGCAGTAACAGGAATCAGCCCCAGCATTTT.

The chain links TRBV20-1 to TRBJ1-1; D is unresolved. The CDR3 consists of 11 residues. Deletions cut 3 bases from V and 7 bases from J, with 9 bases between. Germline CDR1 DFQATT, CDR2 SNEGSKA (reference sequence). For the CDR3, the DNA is TGCAGTGCTAGCCGAGGACTTGAAGCTTTCTTT. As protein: CSASRGLEAFF.

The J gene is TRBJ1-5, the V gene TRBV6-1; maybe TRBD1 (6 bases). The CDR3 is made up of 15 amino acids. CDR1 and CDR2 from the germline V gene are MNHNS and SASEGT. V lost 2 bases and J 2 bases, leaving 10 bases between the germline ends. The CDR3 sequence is CASSEQGFGNQPQHF. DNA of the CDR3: TGTGCCAGCAGTGAACAGGGGTTTGGCAATCAGCCCCAGCATTTT.

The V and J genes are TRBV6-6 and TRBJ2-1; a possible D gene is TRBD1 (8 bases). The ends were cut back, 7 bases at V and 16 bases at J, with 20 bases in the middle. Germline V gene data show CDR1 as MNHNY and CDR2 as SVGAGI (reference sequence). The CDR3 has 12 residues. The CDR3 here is CASNIGQGGGFF. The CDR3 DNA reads TGTGCCAGCAATATCGGACAGGGCGGGGGATTCTTC.

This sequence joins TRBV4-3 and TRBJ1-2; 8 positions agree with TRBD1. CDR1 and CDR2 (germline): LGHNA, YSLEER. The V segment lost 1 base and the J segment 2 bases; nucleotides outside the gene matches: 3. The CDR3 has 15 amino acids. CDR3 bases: TGCGCCAGCAGCCAAGCCAGGACAGGGAACTATGGCTACACCTTC. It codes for CASSQARTGNYGYTF.

The DNA for the CDR3 is TGTGCCAGCAGTTTAACTAGCGGGAAATACGAGCAGTACTTC. Amino acid sequence: CASSLTSGKYEQYF. The chain links TRBV27 to TRBJ2-7; TRBD2 agrees at 10 bases. Looked up from germline, CDR1 is MNHEY and CDR2 is SMNVEV (reference sequence). J gave up 4 bases and V 2 bases, and 2 bases lay outside the gene matches. The CDR3 runs to 14 residues.

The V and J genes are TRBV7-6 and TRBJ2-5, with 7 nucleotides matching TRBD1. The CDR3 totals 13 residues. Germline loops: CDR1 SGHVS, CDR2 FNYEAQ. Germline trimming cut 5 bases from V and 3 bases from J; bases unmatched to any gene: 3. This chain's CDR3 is CASSADREETQYF. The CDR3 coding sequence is TGTGCCAGCAGCGCCGACAGGGAAGAGACCCAGTACTTC.

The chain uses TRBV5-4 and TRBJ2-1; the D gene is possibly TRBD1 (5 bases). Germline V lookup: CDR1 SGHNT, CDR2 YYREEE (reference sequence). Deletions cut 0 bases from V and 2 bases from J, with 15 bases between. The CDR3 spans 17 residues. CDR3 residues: CASSLGQTLGAYNEQFF. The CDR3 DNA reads TGTGCCAGCAGCTTGGGACAGACCCTTGGCGCCTACAATGAGCAGTTCTTC.

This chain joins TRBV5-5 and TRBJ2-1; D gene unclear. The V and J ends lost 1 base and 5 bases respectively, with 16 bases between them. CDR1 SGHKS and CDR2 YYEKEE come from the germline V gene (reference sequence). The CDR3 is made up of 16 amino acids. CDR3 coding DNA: TGTGCCAGCAGCTTGCCCCCCGGGTATCGGAACAATGAGCAGTTCTTC. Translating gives CASSLPPGYRNNEQFF.

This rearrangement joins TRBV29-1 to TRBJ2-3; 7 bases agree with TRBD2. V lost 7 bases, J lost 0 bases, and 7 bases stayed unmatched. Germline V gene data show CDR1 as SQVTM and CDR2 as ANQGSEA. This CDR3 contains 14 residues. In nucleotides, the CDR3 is TGCAGCGCACATACGCGGGGGAGCACAGATACGCAGTATTTT. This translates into CSAHTRGSTDTQYF.

This CDR3 is CAWSVGQGTQYF. The CDR3 nucleotides read TGTGCCTGGAGTGTAGGGCAGGGCACCCAGTACTTC. The chain recombines TRBV30 with TRBJ2-5, with a possible D match to TRBD1 (5 bases). Trimming stripped 0 bases from V and 8 bases from J, with 10 bases between. This CDR3 is built from 12 residues. Germline V lookup: CDR1 GTSNPN, CDR2 SVGIG (reference sequence).

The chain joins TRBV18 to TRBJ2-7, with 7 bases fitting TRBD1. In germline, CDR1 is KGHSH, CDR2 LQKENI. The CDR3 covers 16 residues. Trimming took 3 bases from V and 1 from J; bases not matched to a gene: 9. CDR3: CASSPRQGGGSYEQYF. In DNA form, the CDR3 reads TGTGCCAGCTCACCGCGACAGGGTGGGGGTTCCTACGAGCAGTACTTC. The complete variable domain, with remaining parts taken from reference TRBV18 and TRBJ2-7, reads NAGVMQNPRHLVRRRGQEARLRCSPMKGHSHVYWYRQLPEEGLKFMVYLQKENIIDESGMPKERFSAEFPKEGPSILRIQQVVRGDSAAYFCASSPRQGGGSYEQYFGPGTRLTVT.